The rows below give T cell receptor beta chains drawn from one sample of a study of beta chain features in type 1 diabetes. Produced via immunoSEQ multiplex PCR; TCRdb's table is partial and in-frame only. This table holds fewer than 55,000 clones, roughly 39% found once. The sample taken for sequencing was Tregs from blood. The receptors shown here come from a man aged 30-40 years with type 1 diabetes. CDR3s include the opening cysteine and the closing phenylalanine or tryptophan. Fields, in order: clone size, J gene, V gene, D gene, CDR3 protein, CDR3 DNA. The D gene is left open where the match is weak. Size tells how often a clone was seen (once, few, many) or the class of an expanded clone, and some rows leave it out.

.,TRBJ1-6,TRBV9,TRBD1,CASSVQQGWDSPLHF,TGTGCCAGCAGCGTTCAACAGGGGTGGGATTCACCCCTCCACTTT
.,TRBJ1-4,TRBV7-2,TRBD1,CASRSEQGATNEKLFF,TGTGCCAGCAGATCCGAACAGGGGGCAACTAATGAAAAACTGTTTTTT
.,TRBJ2-5,TRBV4-1,.,CASSQDRLNQETQYF,TGCGCCAGCAGCCAAGATAGACTGAACCAAGAGACCCAGTACTTC
.,TRBJ2-7,TRBV5-1,TRBD1,CASSLVLTGGGEQYF,TGCGCCAGCAGCTTGGTCCTGACAGGGGGTGGCGAGCAGTACTTC
.,TRBJ2-7,TRBV18,TRBD1,CASSHPEQGAGEQYF,TGTGCCAGCTCCCACCCTGAACAGGGGGCTGGAGAGCAGTACTTC
.,TRBJ2-7,TRBV6-1,TRBD2,CASSPLAGSSYEQYF,TGTGCCAGCAGTCCTCTAGCGGGAAGCTCCTACGAGCAGTACTTC
.,TRBJ1-1,TRBV11-2,.,CASSPTGALQAFF,TGTGCCAGCAGCCCTACCGGTGCCCTACAAGCTTTCTTT
few,TRBJ2-3,TRBV27,TRBD2,CASGTSGSPGMQYF,TGTGCCAGCGGGACTAGCGGGAGCCCAGGGATGCAGTATTTT
.,TRBJ2-3,TRBV5-5,TRBD1,CASSGGVRQGTDTQYF,TGTGCCAGCAGCGGGGGAGTTAGACAGGGGACAGATACGCAGTATTTT
.,TRBJ2-2,TRBV19,.,CASSGGNVGELFF,TGTGCCAGTAGTGGGGGGAACGTCGGGGAGCTGTTTTTT
.,TRBJ1-3,TRBV6-5,.,CASSYQFSGNTIYF,TGTGCCAGCAGTTATCAGTTCTCTGGAAACACCATATATTTT
.,TRBJ2-1,TRBV5-4,.,CASSSSWGRGNEQFF,TGTGCCAGCAGCTCTTCATGGGGTCGGGGGAATGAGCAGTTCTTC
.,TRBJ1-2,TRBV6-1,TRBD1,CASSIRQGAGYTF,TGTGCCAGCAGTATAAGACAGGGTGCCGGCTACACCTTC
few,TRBJ2-7,TRBV28,.,CASGSGVVAYEQYF,TGTGCCAGCGGTTCGGGAGTGGTCGCCTACGAGCAGTACTTC
few,TRBJ2-2,TRBV10-3,TRBD1,CAISLQGAGTGELFF,TGTGCCATCAGTTTACAGGGGGCAGGGACCGGGGAGCTGTTTTTT
.,TRBJ1-5,TRBV5-1,.,CASRTDSNQPQHF,TGCGCCAGCAGGACAGATAGCAATCAGCCCCAGCATTTT
few,TRBJ2-7,TRBV27,TRBD2,CASSYGTSLYEQYF,TGTGCCAGCAGTTATGGGACTAGCCTCTACGAGCAGTACTTC
.,TRBJ2-5,TRBV6-5,.,CASSYSNQGFKETQYF,TGTGCCAGCAGTTACTCGAACCAGGGCTTTAAAGAGACCCAGTACTTC
.,TRBJ2-3,TRBV5-1,TRBD2,CASTIGLSGIRTQYF,TGCGCCAGCACAATAGGGCTCAGCGGGATAAGAACGCAGTATTTT
.,TRBJ1-4,TRBV4-2,.,CASSPAGSGRFF,TGTGCCAGCAGCCCAGCCGGGAGCGGAAGGTTTTTT
few,TRBJ1-4,TRBV5-1,TRBD1,CASSRGQGDEKLFF,TGCGCCAGCAGCCGGGGACAGGGAGATGAAAAACTGTTTTTT
.,TRBJ2-1,TRBV28,.,CASGAGVYNEQFF,TGTGCCAGCGGCGCAGGGGTATACAATGAGCAGTTCTTC
.,TRBJ2-3,TRBV5-1,TRBD2,CASSLYSLADTFTDTQYF,TGCGCCAGCAGCTTGTACTCGCTAGCGGATACGTTCACAGATACGCAGTATTTT
.,TRBJ2-7,TRBV6-1,TRBD2,CASSEPGTSSYYEQYF,TGTGCCAGCAGTGAACCCGGGACTAGCAGCTACTACGAGCAGTACTTC
.,TRBJ1-5,TRBV19,.,CASSIGGRGGADSQPQHF,TGTGCCAGTAGTATAGGGGGACGTGGAGGGGCGGATTCTCAGCCCCAGCATTTT
.,TRBJ2-7,TRBV5-4,.,CASSLAGQSYEQYF,TGTGCCAGCAGCTTGGCAGGGCAGTCCTACGAGCAGTACTTC
.,TRBJ1-1,TRBV11-2,.,CASSLSLRNTEAFF,TGTGCCAGCAGCTTGTCACTGCGGAACACTGAAGCTTTCTTT
few,TRBJ2-3,TRBV28,.,CASSLSVDTQYF,TGTGCCAGCAGTTTATCAGTGGATACGCAGTATTTT
.,TRBJ2-5,TRBV11-2,.,CASSRLGETQYF,TGTGCCAGCAGCCGACTAGGGGAGACCCAGTACTTC
few,TRBJ2-2,TRBV11-2,.,CASRGERPTGELFF,TGTGCCAGCAGAGGGGAACGTCCCACCGGGGAGCTGTTTTTT
.,TRBJ2-1,TRBV4-3,.,CASSQSPGSYNEQFF,TGCGCCAGCAGCCAATCTCCGGGCTCCTACAATGAGCAGTTCTTC
.,TRBJ2-1,TRBV7-3,TRBD1,CASSSRGTGGNEQFF,TGTGCCAGCAGCTCTCGCGGGACAGGGGGTAATGAGCAGTTCTTC
.,TRBJ2-2,TRBV7-7,.,CASSGAGTGELFF,TGTGCCAGCAGCGGGGCAGGGACCGGGGAGCTGTTTTTT
few,TRBJ2-7,TRBV20-1,.,CSAKIDYEQYF,TGCAGTGCTAAGATCGATTACGAGCAGTACTTC
.,TRBJ2-7,TRBV5-1,TRBD2,CASSDSGRTYEQYF,TGCGCCAGCAGCGATTCCGGGAGGACCTACGAGCAGTACTTC
.,TRBJ1-2,TRBV27,.,CASSPLDRDYYGYTF,TGTGCCAGCAGTCCCCTGGACCGGGACTACTATGGCTACACCTTC
few,TRBJ2-7,TRBV7-9,.,CASSSLTGTEQYF,TGTGCCAGCAGCTCCTTAACCGGGACAGAGCAGTACTTC
few,TRBJ2-7,TRBV7-2,TRBD2,CASSLAVSGISYEQYF,TGTGCCAGCAGCTTAGCTGTTAGCGGGATCTCCTACGAGCAGTACTTC
.,TRBJ2-2,TRBV15,.,CATSRVDSLGGELFF,TGTGCCACCAGCAGAGTCGATAGCTTGGGCGGGGAGCTGTTTTTT
few,TRBJ2-2,TRBV29-1,TRBD2,CSVGLAVNTGELFF,TGCAGCGTCGGACTAGCGGTGAACACCGGGGAGCTGTTTTTT
.,TRBJ1-2,TRBV7-8,TRBD1,CASSLAGTGIIGYTF,TGTGCCAGCAGCTTAGCAGGGACAGGGATTATCGGCTACACCTTC
.,TRBJ2-1,TRBV2,TRBD1,CASSVDRESHEQFF,TGTGCCAGCAGCGTGGACAGGGAATCCCATGAGCAGTTCTTC
.,TRBJ1-5,TRBV5-1,.,CASSLVSGVNQPQHF,TGCGCCAGCAGCTTGGTGTCAGGGGTAAATCAGCCCCAGCATTTT
.,TRBJ2-7,TRBV2,.,CASSEVQGYEQYF,TGTGCCAGCAGTGAGGTCCAGGGCTACGAGCAGTACTTC
.,TRBJ1-5,TRBV7-2,.,CASSLPGIHQPQHF,TGTGCCAGCAGCTTACCAGGGATTCATCAGCCCCAGCATTTT
.,TRBJ1-2,TRBV6-1,.,CASSGAPGTHPNYGYTF,TGTGCCAGCAGTGGAGCACCTGGGACACATCCTAACTATGGCTACACCTTC
few,TRBJ2-7,TRBV7-9,TRBD1,CASSLVGTGVYEQYF,TGTGCCAGCAGCTTAGTCGGGACAGGGGTCTACGAGCAGTACTTC
.,TRBJ1-1,TRBV11-1,.,CASSPSDRNTEAFF,TGTGCCAGCAGCCCCTCGGACAGGAACACTGAAGCTTTCTTT
.,TRBJ2-7,TRBV6-5,.,CASSRGSFAYEQYF,TGTGCCAGCAGCCGCGGGTCCTTCGCCTACGAGCAGTACTTC
few,TRBJ2-1,TRBV7-9,.,CASSFDNSYNEQFF,TGTGCCAGCAGCTTCGACAACTCCTACAATGAGCAGTTCTTC
few,TRBJ2-1,TRBV4-1,.,CASSQEQSDYNEQFF,TGCGCCAGCAGCCAAGAGCAGTCAGACTACAATGAGCAGTTCTTC
.,TRBJ2-7,TRBV5-6,.,CASSWGLNEQYF,TGTGCCAGCAGCTGGGGACTTAACGAGCAGTACTTC
.,TRBJ1-2,TRBV6-5,.,CASSSAQRDGGYTF,TGTGCCAGCAGTTCTGCGCAGCGGGACGGTGGCTACACCTTC